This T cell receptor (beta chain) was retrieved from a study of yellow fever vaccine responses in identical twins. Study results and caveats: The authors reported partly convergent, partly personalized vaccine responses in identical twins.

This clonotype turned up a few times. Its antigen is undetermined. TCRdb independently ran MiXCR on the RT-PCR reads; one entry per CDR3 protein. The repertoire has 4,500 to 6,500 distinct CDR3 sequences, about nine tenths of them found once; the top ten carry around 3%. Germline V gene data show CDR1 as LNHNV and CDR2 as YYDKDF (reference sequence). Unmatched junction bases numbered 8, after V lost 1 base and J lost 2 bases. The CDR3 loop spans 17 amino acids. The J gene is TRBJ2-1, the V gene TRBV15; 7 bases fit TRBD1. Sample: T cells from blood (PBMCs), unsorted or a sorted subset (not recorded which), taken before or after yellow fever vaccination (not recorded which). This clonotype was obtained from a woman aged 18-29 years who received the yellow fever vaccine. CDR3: CATSRGATGNPYNEQFF. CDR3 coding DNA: TGTGCCACCAGCAGAGGGGCGACAGGGAATCCCTACAATGAGCAGTTCTTC.